Following are 12 T cell receptor beta chains from one sample sequenced in a study of cytomegalovirus exposure and HLA in healthy donors (TCRdb year 2017). The library was made by the immunoSEQ multiplex PCR assay. TCRdb carries this immuneACCESS record with in-frame sequences only. Its versions omit some clonotypes, under half of them owing to an unresolved V gene in the studies checked, with the rest unexplained. The sample table records more than 60,000 clones; about 89% of these occur just once. The ten largest clones capture over 1.5% of the sample. Source material: PBMCs. The receptors originated from a woman aged 18-29 years in good health and CMV-seronegative.

J is TRBJ1-4 and V is TRBV7-6; perhaps TRBD1 as D (5 bases). Germline assignment: CDR1 SGHVS and CDR2 FNYEAQ. This CDR3 is 18 amino acids long. Trimming took off 2 bases at V and 0 bases at J, with 16 bases between the two ends. CDR3 coding DNA: TGTGCCAGCAGCTTACTAAGGGGCGGACCTGCAACTAATGAAAAACTGTTTTTT. This encodes CASSLLRGGPATNEKLFF.

The J gene is TRBJ2-7, the V gene TRBV12-5, with 8 positions matching TRBD2. The CDR3 is made up of 16 amino acids. Germline lookup yields CDR1 LGHNT and CDR2 FRNRAP. The V and J ends lost 0 bases and 2 bases, in that order; junction bases with no gene match: 6. This CDR3 reads CASGLVISGGAYEQYF. The CDR3 DNA is TGTGCTAGTGGTTTGGTAATCAGCGGGGGAGCCTACGAGCAGTACTTC.

The gene calls are TRBV28 and TRBJ1-5, with D uncertain. Trimming took 2 bases from V and 2 from J, leaving 10 bases between them. Germline CDR1 MDHEN, CDR2 SYDVKM. The CDR3 totals 15 residues. The CDR3 is CASSLVEGRNQPQHF. Written as DNA, the CDR3 is TGTGCCAGCAGTTTAGTCGAGGGTCGCAATCAGCCCCAGCATTTT.

This sequence joins TRBV2 and TRBJ2-1; 13 bases map to TRBD2. The J segment lost 6 bases and the V segment lost 2 bases, leaving 10 bases of the junction unmatched. The CDR3 has 18 residues. CDR1 and CDR2 (germline): SNHLY, FYNNEI. For the CDR3, the DNA is TGTGCCAGCAGTGAAACGACTCGGACTAGCGGGAGATCCAATGAGCAGTTCTTC. Translation: CASSETTRTSGRSNEQFF.

The chain has TRBV7-2 and TRBJ1-5, with D unresolved. V lost 5 bases, J lost 3 bases, and 14 bases lay in between. This CDR3 spans 15 amino acids. In germline, CDR1 is SGHTA, CDR2 FQGNSA. The CDR3: CASSPFSGDNQPQHF. For the CDR3, the DNA is TGTGCCAGCAGCCCATTTTCGGGAGACAATCAGCCCCAGCATTTT.

The chain employs TRBV5-1 and TRBJ2-3; 10 bases line up with TRBD2. The CDR3 contains 17 residues. Germline-derived CDR1 and CDR2 are SGHRS and YFSETQ. V shed 0 bases and J 6 bases; nucleotides not matched to a gene: 10. CDR3: CASSLVASGSTKDTQYF. The CDR3 DNA reads as TGCGCCAGCAGCTTGGTTGCTAGCGGGAGTACGAAGGATACGCAGTATTTT.

The rearrangement joins TRBV23-1 to TRBJ1-6; D perhaps matches TRBD1 (5 bases). TRBV23-1 is recorded as an ORF, its role being uncertain. The CDR3 length is 16 residues. V lost 4 bases and J 5 bases, leaving 15 bases between the germline ends. The CDR3 loop is CASSPKSGHHNSPLHF. The CDR3 bases are TGCGCCAGCAGTCCTAAATCCGGACACCATAATTCACCCCTCCACTTT.

The V call is TRBV5-6, the J call TRBJ2-5, with unresolved D. Trimming removed 2 bases at V and 5 bases at J, with 10 bases between. This CDR3 has 13 residues. In germline, CDR1 is SGHDT, CDR2 YYEEEE. The CDR3 region is CASSLLSVETQYF. In DNA form, the CDR3 reads TGTGCCAGCAGCTTACTGAGTGTTGAGACCCAGTACTTC.

This clone appeared a few times. CDR3: CASSLAPGLGLSEQYF. In nucleotides, the CDR3 is TGTGCCAGCAGCTTAGCCCCGGGACTAGGTCTCTCCGAGCAGTACTTC. The chain couples TRBV7-2 to TRBJ2-7; 8 bases map to TRBD2. This CDR3 contains 16 residues. J was trimmed by 6 bases and V by 0 bases; bases with no gene match: 10. The germline gives CDR1 SGHTA, CDR2 FQGNSA.

The chain carries TRBV18 and TRBJ2-7; 9 bases agree with TRBD1. The ends lost 3 bases at V and 5 bases at J; junction bases unmatched: 8. In germline, CDR1 is KGHSH, CDR2 LQKENI. CDR3 size: 15 residues. Here the CDR3 reads CASSPLDRGHDEQYF. DNA of the CDR3: TGTGCCAGCTCACCCTTGGACAGGGGACATGACGAGCAGTACTTC.

J is TRBJ2-3 and V is TRBV5-6; a possible D gene is TRBD2 (5 bases). V was pared by 5 bases and J by 7 bases, with 11 bases between. This CDR3 is 12 amino acids long. CDR1 and CDR2 from the germline V gene are SGHDT and YYEEEE. The CDR3 coding sequence is TGTGCCAGCAGACGGACGGGAAATACGCAGTATTTT. Amino acid sequence: CASRRTGNTQYF.

The chain couples TRBV29-1 to TRBJ2-3; tentative D call: TRBD2 (6 bases). This CDR3 has 14 amino acids. Germline CDR1 SQVTM, CDR2 ANQGSEA. V lost 3 bases, J lost 0 bases, and 10 bases lay in between. The CDR3 spells CSVEAGPSTDTQYF. DNA for the CDR3: TGCAGCGTTGAGGCGGGACCTAGCACAGATACGCAGTATTTT.